One and the same sample provided the 30 T cell receptor beta chains below, sequenced in a study of T cell repertoires in cytomegalovirus infection. TCRdb redid the calling of the reads with MiXCR, one entry per CDR3 protein. The sample yields about 180,000 distinct CDR3 sequences, 15% to 20% seen once. The sample was CD8+ T cells from PBMCs. These receptors were collected from a human donor in good health (CMV status not recorded). Some clones in this sample may be carry-over from other donors' samples.

This chain links TRBV28 with TRBJ2-7; D call uncertain. This CDR3 is built from 12 residues. From germline, CDR1 is MDHEN and CDR2 SYDVKM. Between the trimmed V and J ends, which lost 4 bases and 2 bases, there was a span of 6 bases. The CDR3 loop is CASSYRTYEQYF. CDR3 coding DNA: TGTGCCAGCAGTTATCGGACCTACGAGCAGTACTTC.

This clonotype was detected a few times. The chain is built from TRBV12-3 or TRBV12-4 and TRBJ1-5; D unresolved. Trimming stripped 2 bases from V and 2 bases from J, with 10 bases between. The CDR3 has 15 amino acids. CDR3 sequence reads: CASSLRVMGNQPQHF. Written as DNA, the CDR3 is TGTGCCAGCAGTTTACGGGTTATGGGCAATCAGCCCCAGCATTTT.

This clonotype was seen a few times. The rearrangement uses TRBV6-5 and TRBJ2-7, with a possible D match to TRBD1 (6 bases). The length of the CDR3 is 13 residues. Germline V gene sequence: CDR1 MNHEY, CDR2 SVGAGI. V was clipped by 2 bases and J by 6 bases, with 11 bases between them. CDR3 residues: CASSYARTVEQYF. CDR3 coding DNA: TGTGCCAGCAGTTACGCGAGGACAGTCGAGCAGTACTTC.

The J gene is TRBJ2-5, the V gene TRBV28; 14 bases map to TRBD2. The V gene end was trimmed by 5 bases and the J gene end by 4 bases; junction bases not matched to a gene: 12. The germline gives CDR1 MDHEN, CDR2 SYDVKM. The CDR3 spans 18 residues. The CDR3 DNA reads TGTGCCAGCAGTGAAATCCCGACTAGCGGGGGGGGGGTAGAGACCCAGTACTTC. Translating gives CASSEIPTSGGGVETQYF.

This clonotype was seen only a few times. The V call is TRBV5-6, the J call TRBJ2-5; D is undetermined. The CDR3 extends over 16 amino acids. V was pared by 3 bases and J by 1 base, with 16 bases between. Germline loops: CDR1 SGHDT, CDR2 YYEEEE. CDR3 DNA sequence: TGTGCCAGCAGCTCGGCGTGGGCAGGCAGCCAAGAGACCCAGTACTTC. Amino acid sequence: CASSSAWAGSQETQYF.

The table lists this clonotype with a few counts. The chain couples TRBV7-6 to TRBJ2-3; 11 bases line up with TRBD2. The CDR3 length is 17 residues. V dropped 4 bases and J dropped 0; count of bases not matched to a gene: 6. CDR1 SGHVS and CDR2 FNYEAQ come from the germline V gene. CDR3 DNA sequence: TGTGCCAGCAGCTCCCCGACTAGCGGGACTAGCACAGATACGCAGTATTTT. Protein sequence: CASSSPTSGTSTDTQYF.

This clonotype was found a few times. This sequence joins TRBV28 and TRBJ2-7; 7 nucleotides align to TRBD2. Germline CDR1 and CDR2: MDHEN and SYDVKM. The V gene end was trimmed by 5 bases and the J gene end by 4 bases; junction bases not matched to a gene: 14. The CDR3 loop spans 16 amino acids. The CDR3 reads CASSRVAGSVQYEQYF. The CDR3 DNA reads as TGTGCCAGCAGTCGTGTAGCGGGCTCCGTTCAATACGAGCAGTACTTC.

The V gene is TRBV15, the J gene TRBJ2-5, with no clear D. V was clipped by 2 bases and J by 5 bases, with 12 bases between them. The germline V gene encodes CDR1 LNHNV and CDR2 YYDKDF (reference sequence). The CDR3 has 14 residues. Here the CDR3 reads CATSRPGPVETQYF. CDR3 DNA: TGTGCCACCAGCAGACCCGGGCCTGTGGAGACCCAGTACTTC. Using reference TRBV15 and TRBJ2-5 for the parts outside the CDR3, the full variable domain is DAMVIQNPRYQVTQFGKPVTLSCSQTLNHNVMYWYQQKSSQAPKLLFHYYDKDFNNEADTPDNFQSRRPNTSFCFLDIRSPGLGDTAMYLCATSRPGPVETQYFGPGTRLLVL.

This clonotype has more than one count but fewer than ten. The genes are TRBV3-1 and TRBJ2-5; 8 positions match TRBD1. The germline gives CDR1 LGHDT, CDR2 YNNKEL (reference sequence). Germline trimming cut 0 bases from V and 4 bases from J; bases unmatched to any gene: 7. This CDR3 is 16 amino acids long. The CDR3 DNA follows: TGTGCCAGCAGCCAAGATTCGACAGGGGCGGGAGAGACCCAGTACTTC. This translates into CASSQDSTGAGETQYF.

This chain joins TRBV4-3 and TRBJ2-7, with 7 bases identical to TRBD2. Trimming took 5 bases from V and 2 from J; bases not matched to a gene: 9. This CDR3 is built from 15 residues. CDR1 and CDR2 (germline): LGHNA, YSLEER. The DNA for the CDR3 is TGCGCCAGCAGCGAACTAGCGCGGGGTGCCTACGAGCAGTACTTC. Protein product: CASSELARGAYEQYF.

The table lists this clonotype with many counts. The chain has TRBV12-3 or TRBV12-4 and TRBJ2-5; 9 bases agree with TRBD1. The CDR3 extends over 13 amino acids. J was trimmed by 4 bases and V by 4 bases; bases with no gene match: 1. CDR3 loop: CASSWGQGETQYF. The CDR3 nucleotides read TGTGCCAGCAGTTGGGGACAGGGAGAGACCCAGTACTTC.

This clonotype was picked up a small number of times. V usage is TRBV4-2 and J usage is TRBJ1-2; D possibly corresponds to TRBD1 (5 bases). The CDR3 length is 16 residues. Germline V lookup: CDR1 LGHNA, CDR2 YNFKEQ. Deletions cut 0 bases from V and 5 bases from J, with 16 bases between. The chain's CDR3 is CASSQEGRPSEYGYTF. In nucleotides, the CDR3 is TGTGCCAGCAGCCAAGAGGGGCGACCCTCGGAGTATGGCTACACCTTC.

About this clonotype itself: A read error may account for a junction end that differs from germline. The chain couples TRBV12-3 or TRBV12-4 to TRBJ2-7; a possible D gene is TRBD2 (5 bases). The CDR3 consists of 14 residues. The CDR3: CASGPLPATYEQYF. The CDR3 DNA follows: TGCGCCAGCGGTCCCTTACCGGCGACCTACGAGCAGTACTTC.

This clonotype was found a few times. The chain uses TRBV5-4 and TRBJ1-1; no definite D call. Germline-derived CDR1 and CDR2 are SGHNT and YYREEE (reference sequence). This CDR3 comprises 13 residues. V gave up 5 bases and J gave up 1 base, with 9 bases separating them. CDR3 bases: TGTGCCAGCAGATTACACGGGAACACTGAAGCTTTCTTT. Amino acid sequence: CASRLHGNTEAFF.

The chain combines TRBV7-6 with TRBJ1-4; no firm D call. The V and J ends lost 4 bases and 8 bases respectively, with 8 bases between them. CDR1 and CDR2 (germline): SGHVS, FNYEAQ. This CDR3 has 12 residues. The CDR3, as DNA: TGTGCCAGCAGCTCTTATGACGAAAAACTGTTTTTT. Translating gives CASSSYDEKLFF.

This clonotype turned up a few times. This chain connects TRBV19 to TRBJ1-5, with D unresolved. The CDR3 is 14 amino acids. The germline CDR1 and CDR2 sequences are LNHDA and SQIVND (reference sequence). V gave up 6 bases and J gave up 3 bases, with 12 bases separating them. The CDR3 spells CASSGMAFNQPQHF. CDR3 DNA: TGTGCCAGTAGCGGGATGGCGTTCAATCAGCCCCAGCATTTT.

The chain links TRBV7-9 to TRBJ1-6; D is uncertain. V dropped 1 base and J dropped 0 bases, with 16 bases sitting between them. The CDR3 is 19 residues long. Germline lookup yields CDR1 SEHNR and CDR2 FQNEAQ (reference sequence). The CDR3 spells CASSLVIDALSSYNSPLHF. Written as DNA, the CDR3 is TGTGCCAGCAGCTTAGTAATTGACGCCCTGAGCTCCTATAATTCACCCCTCCACTTT.

This clonotype was observed a few times. The gene calls are TRBV9 and TRBJ2-1; TRBD1 aligns across 9 bases. J was trimmed by 5 bases and V by 6 bases; bases with no gene match: 21. The V gene's germline CDR1 is SGDLS and CDR2 YYNGEE. The CDR3 totals 19 residues. CDR3 sequence: CASTVSNDPPGQGHNEQFF. The DNA for the CDR3 is TGTGCCAGCACCGTCTCCAATGATCCACCGGGACAGGGTCACAATGAGCAGTTCTTC.

V usage is TRBV29-1 and J usage is TRBJ1-5; D gene ambiguous. From germline, CDR1 is SQVTM and CDR2 ANQGSEA. V was trimmed by 6 bases and J by 4 bases, leaving 13 bases between them. The CDR3 sequence is 13 residues long. CDR3 bases: TGCAGCGTCGGTCCGGGCCAAAATCAGCCCCAGCATTTT. Its protein is CSVGPGQNQPQHF.

The chain has TRBV11-2 and TRBJ2-7; TRBD1 is a possible D gene (5 bases). Trimming shortened V by 5 bases and J by 1 base, and 15 bases separated the two germline ends. This CDR3 contains 15 residues. CDR1 is SGHAT and CDR2 is FQNNGV in the germline V gene. The CDR3 is CASSLQALGSYEQYF. The CDR3, as DNA: TGTGCCAGCAGCCTACAGGCCCTAGGGTCCTACGAGCAGTACTTC.

This clonotype was observed a handful of times. The chain carries TRBV6-2 or TRBV6-3 and TRBJ2-7; 7 nucleotides align to TRBD2. Germline CDR1 and CDR2: MNHEY and SVGEGT. The CDR3 sequence is 12 residues long. Trimming at V came to 9 bases and at J to 0 bases, leaving 2 bases not matched to a gene. The CDR3 is CASGDYSYEQYF. The CDR3 DNA reads TGTGCCAGTGGGGACTACTCCTACGAGCAGTACTTC.

The chain has TRBV7-2 and TRBJ2-7, with D hard to call. Germline V gene sequence: CDR1 SGHTA, CDR2 FQGNSA. Trimming removed 5 bases at V and 0 bases at J, with 17 bases between. The CDR3 is 16 residues long. The CDR3 DNA follows: TGTGCCAGCAGCCAACCGGTGTACCGCAGCTCCTACGAGCAGTACTTC. The encoded protein is CASSQPVYRSSYEQYF.

The table lists this clonotype with a few counts. This chain joins TRBV12-3 or TRBV12-4 and TRBJ2-5; D perhaps matches TRBD1 (8 bases). The CDR3 is 13 residues long. The V gene lost 8 bases and the J gene lost 4 bases, with 14 bases spanning the gap. The CDR3 loop reads CASLQGGRETQYF. DNA of the CDR3: TGTGCCAGCTTACAGGGGGGGCGAGAGACCCAGTACTTC.

A few counts support this clonotype. V is TRBV14 and J is TRBJ1-5; D not resolved. V was trimmed by 2 bases and J by 1 base, leaving 6 bases between them. Germline V gene sequence: CDR1 SGHDN, CDR2 FVKESK. This CDR3 has 14 amino acids. The DNA for the CDR3 is TGTGCCAGCAGCCAACGAGGGAGCAATCAGCCCCAGCATTTT. This sequence encodes CASSQRGSNQPQHF.

A few counts support this clonotype. V and J are TRBV7-2 and TRBJ2-3; no definite D call. CDR1 SGHTA and CDR2 FQGNSA come from the germline V gene. The CDR3 covers 16 residues. V shed 5 bases and J shed 2 bases, with 17 bases lying between them. CDR3 region: CASSAIMWAITDTQYF. The DNA for the CDR3 is TGTGCCAGCAGCGCCATAATGTGGGCCATCACAGATACGCAGTATTTT.

This clonotype was seen a few times. The genes are TRBV6-2 or TRBV6-3 and TRBJ2-5, with TRBD1 matching over 8 bases. The CDR3 is 18 amino acids. The V gene end was trimmed by 1 base and the J gene end by 5 bases; junction bases not matched to a gene: 15. The germline gives CDR1 MNHEY, CDR2 SVGEGT. The CDR3 DNA is TGTGCCAGCAGTTACTTATCGGACAGGGATTTTCGTTGGGAGACCCAGTACTTC. It specifies CASSYLSDRDFRWETQYF.

This clonotype has only a few counts. The chain recombines TRBV7-2 with TRBJ2-1; 12 nucleotides agree with TRBD1. CDR1 and CDR2 (germline): SGHTA, FQGNSA. The CDR3 has 16 amino acids. J was trimmed by 9 bases and V by 4 bases; bases with no gene match: 10. CDR3 in amino acids: CASSSLVGQGAGEQFF. CDR3 coding DNA: TGTGCCAGCAGCTCACTAGTGGGACAGGGGGCTGGTGAGCAGTTCTTC.

The chain links TRBV7-2 to TRBJ2-7; 7 bases fit TRBD1. Germline-derived CDR1 and CDR2 are SGHTA and FQGNSA. There are 14 residues in the CDR3. The trim removed 5 bases at V and 5 bases at J, leaving 9 bases unmatched. CDR3 sequence: CASSHRDSFHEQYF. CDR3 nucleotide sequence: TGTGCCAGCAGCCACCGGGACAGCTTCCACGAGCAGTACTTC.

The chain is built from TRBV29-1 and TRBJ1-1, with 11 nucleotides matching TRBD1. Per the germline V gene, CDR1 is SQVTM and CDR2 is ANQGSEA. V lost 0 bases, J lost 7 bases, and 10 bases stayed unmatched. The CDR3 totals 16 residues. The CDR3 DNA sequence: TGCAGCGTTGAAGACCCTCGGACAGGGGGCTCCTATGAAGCTTTCTTT. It is translated as CSVEDPRTGGSYEAFF.

The count of this clonotype is one. The chain is built from TRBV7-6 and TRBJ2-5; D not certain. The germline V gene encodes CDR1 SGHVS and CDR2 FNYEAQ. The CDR3 length is 10 residues. Deletions cut 6 bases from V and 10 bases from J, with 9 bases between. The CDR3 spells CASSSGSQYF. The CDR3 DNA is TGTGCCAGCAGTTCGGGCAGCCAGTACTTC.